These 13 T cell receptor beta chains were all obtained from the same sample, sequenced in a study of T cell repertoires in cytomegalovirus infection. TCRdb reprocessed the reads via MiXCR and lists one record per CDR3 protein. The data contain some 590,000 distinct CDR3 sequences, around 40% of them singletons. Which antigens these TCRs recognize remains unknown. The sample was cultured PBMCs, taken from culture after CMV antigen stimulation. These receptors originate from a human donor in good health (CMV status not recorded). Some clones in this sample may be carry-over from other donors' samples.

The CDR3 region is CASSLVRGSGNTIYF. CDR3 DNA: TGTGCCAGCAGCTTGGTTAGGGGCTCTGGAAACACCATATATTTT. The rearrangement uses TRBV7-8 and TRBJ1-3; tentative D call: TRBD1 (5 bases). Germline loops: CDR1 SGHVS, CDR2 FQNEAQ. This CDR3 spans 15 amino acids. V lost 3 bases to trimming and J lost 0 bases, with 9 bases between them. Full variable domain (rest looked up from reference TRBV7-8 and TRBJ1-3): GAGVSQSPRYKVAKRGQDVALRCDPISGHVSLFWYQQALGQGPEFLTYFQNEAQLDKSGLPSDRFFAERPEGSVSTLKIQRTQQEDSAVYLCASSLVRGSGNTIYFGEGSWLTVV.

This clonotype was observed a handful of times. The chain couples TRBV11-2 to TRBJ2-7, with D possibly being TRBD2 (5 bases). Germline-derived CDR1 and CDR2 are SGHAT and FQNNGV. This CDR3 comprises 14 residues. Between the trimmed V and J ends, which lost 3 bases and 3 bases, there was a span of 12 bases. The CDR3 reads CASSFSLGLYEQYF. The CDR3 nucleotides read TGTGCCAGCAGCTTCTCCCTTGGACTCTACGAGCAGTACTTC.

The chain combines TRBV10-3 with TRBJ2-7; 7 bases fit TRBD1. J lost 5 bases, V lost 5 bases, and 15 bases had no gene match. The CDR3 sequence is 16 residues long. Germline CDR1 and CDR2: ENHRY and SYGVKD. CDR3 in amino acids: CAISPPNLQGRNEQYF. CDR3 nucleotide sequence: TGTGCCATCAGTCCGCCTAACTTACAGGGGCGAAACGAGCAGTACTTC.

The rearrangement links TRBV19 to TRBJ2-3; 7 positions agree with TRBD2. Trimming took 7 bases from V and 6 from J; bases not matched to a gene: 10. This CDR3 is built from 14 residues. The germline gives CDR1 LNHDA, CDR2 SQIVND (reference sequence). Here the CDR3 reads CASKMGGVADTQYF. In nucleotides, the CDR3 is TGTGCCAGTAAAATGGGGGGGGTTGCGGATACGCAGTATTTT.

The table lists this clonotype with a few counts. This chain links TRBV2 with TRBJ2-7; perhaps D is TRBD1 or TRBD2 (5 bases each). This CDR3 region has 15 residues. V gave up 1 base and J gave up 6 bases, with 16 bases separating them. CDR1 is SNHLY and CDR2 is FYNNEI in the germline V gene. The CDR3 region is CASSEGLGDGVEQYF. CDR3 nucleotide sequence: TGTGCCAGCAGTGAAGGGTTGGGGGACGGGGTCGAGCAGTACTTC.

The V gene is TRBV15, the J gene TRBJ2-1, with a weak D call TRBD2 (5 bases). Germline V gene data show CDR1 as LNHNV and CDR2 as YYDKDF (reference sequence). With 0 bases removed from V and 7 bases from J, the gap between germline ends came to 13 bases. CDR3 length: 15 amino acids. The CDR3 DNA reads as TGTGCCACCAGCAGAGATCGGGAAGGGATGAATGAGCAGTTCTTC. This translates into CATSRDREGMNEQFF.

The rearrangement uses TRBV4-1 and TRBJ2-5, with 7 bases identical to TRBD1. The V gene's germline CDR1 is MGHRA and CDR2 YSYEKL. The V gene end was trimmed by 0 bases and the J gene end by 4 bases; junction bases not matched to a gene: 5. The CDR3 totals 15 residues. The CDR3 reads CASSQEGTAGETQYF. DNA of the CDR3: TGCGCCAGCAGCCAAGAAGGGACAGCCGGAGAGACCCAGTACTTC.

This chain links TRBV5-1 with TRBJ2-5; D remains ambiguous. V was clipped by 0 bases and J by 5 bases, with 11 bases between them. The CDR3 is 14 residues long. The germline V gene encodes CDR1 SGHRS and CDR2 YFSETQ. The CDR3 DNA follows: TGCGCCAGCAGCTTGGACTCCCCTCCGGAGACCCAGTACTTC. It encodes CASSLDSPPETQYF.

This clonotype was recorded a few times. This sequence joins TRBV7-8 and TRBJ2-3; D possibly matches TRBD1 or TRBD2 (6 bases each). The V gene's germline CDR1 is SGHVS and CDR2 FQNEAQ. Trimming removed 7 bases at V and 4 bases at J, with 15 bases between. The CDR3 is 14 amino acids. The CDR3 nucleotides are TGTGCCAGCATCCCTGTGGGGGGCCCAGATACGCAGTATTTT. Amino acids: CASIPVGGPDTQYF.

The chain employs TRBV27 and TRBJ1-6; perhaps TRBD1 as D (5 bases). This CDR3 contains 14 residues. Germline-derived CDR1 and CDR2 are MNHEY and SMNVEV (reference sequence). V was trimmed by 5 bases and J by 3 bases, leaving 8 bases between them. This CDR3 is CASSGGLYNSPLHF. CDR3 DNA sequence: TGTGCCAGCAGTGGGGGTCTCTATAATTCACCCCTCCACTTT.

CDR3 bases: TGCAGTGCAGGTGGGCTGCAAGAGACCCAGTACTTC. It translates to CSAGGLQETQYF. This sequence joins TRBV20-1 and TRBJ2-5; D is unresolved. The V gene lost 6 bases and the J gene lost 2 bases, with 10 bases spanning the gap. CDR1 is DFQATT and CDR2 is SNEGSKA in the germline V gene (reference sequence). The length of the CDR3 is 12 residues.

The chain combines TRBV24-1 with TRBJ2-3; D gene ambiguous. Trimming took off 4 bases at V and 1 base at J, with 14 bases between the two ends. The length of the CDR3 is 16 residues. The V gene's germline CDR1 is KGHDR and CDR2 SFDVKD. The CDR3 DNA is TGTGCCACCAGTGACAGGAGCGCGTCGGGCACAGATACGCAGTATTTT. It encodes CATSDRSASGTDTQYF.

This clonotype was picked up a small number of times. The V gene is TRBV12-3 or TRBV12-4, the J gene TRBJ2-1, with TRBD1 as a possible D gene (5 bases). The CDR3 length is 15 residues. Trimming cost V 3 bases and J 9 bases, with 18 bases left between them. Here the CDR3 DNA reads TGTGCCAGCAGTTTTAGGGGCCAGGGTTTCCGTGAGCAGTTCTTC. It codes for CASSFRGQGFREQFF.